These 8 T cell receptor beta chains were all obtained from the same sample, sequenced in a study of blood T cell repertoires in COVID-19. Assay: immunoSEQ multiplex PCR; the TCRdb copy retains only in-frame clones and omits some. Of 110,000 or so clones in the sample, roughly 80% were seen once. Sequencing was done on a sample of peripheral blood. Receptors originate from a human donor in a cohort sampled during active COVID-19.

The chain joins TRBV28 to TRBJ2-3; 10 bases map to TRBD2. The CDR3 loop spans 18 amino acids. Trimming took 8 bases from V and 5 from J; bases not matched to a gene: 19. Per germline, CDR1 MDHEN and CDR2 SYDVKM. The CDR3 DNA is TGTGCCAGCCCGCCGTCCAGCGGGGGGGCGAGAGTCGGAGATACGCAGTATTTT. Protein: CASPPSSGGARVGDTQYF.

The CDR3 DNA sequence: TGTGCCAGCAGTTCCCCTCTAGGTCGGTACTATGGCTACACCTTC. It translates to CASSSPLGRYYGYTF. The gene calls are TRBV28 and TRBJ1-2, with unresolved D. CDR3 length equals 15 residues. The ends were cut back, 4 bases at V and 3 bases at J, with 15 bases in the middle. The germline CDR1 and CDR2 sequences are MDHEN and SYDVKM.

This sequence joins TRBV5-1 and TRBJ2-3, with TRBD2 matching over 13 bases. The CDR3 is 16 residues long. Germline assignment: CDR1 SGHRS and CDR2 YFSETQ. V lost 1 base to trimming and J lost 2 bases; unmatched junction nucleotides: 1. The CDR3 is CASSLTSGGVTDTQYF. The CDR3, as DNA: TGCGCCAGCAGCTTGACTAGCGGGGGGGTCACAGATACGCAGTATTTT.

This CDR3 reads CASSATPWPQETQYF. CDR3 coding DNA: TGTGCCAGCAGCGCAACCCCGTGGCCCCAAGAGACCCAGTACTTC. The rearrangement joins TRBV9 to TRBJ2-5; D gene unclear. Trimming stripped 3 bases from V and 1 base from J, with 13 bases between. Germline CDR1 reads SGDLS; CDR2 reads YYNGEE. The CDR3 contains 15 residues.

The table lists this clone with a few counts. The chain recombines TRBV7-9 with TRBJ2-7; 7 bases match TRBD1. Losses at the gene ends were 6 bases for V and 5 bases for J; bases not matched to a gene: 7. Germline CDR1 and CDR2: SEHNR and FQNEAQ (reference sequence). This CDR3 comprises 13 residues. CDR3 sequence (DNA): TGTGCCAGCAGACGGGACAGCCGCCACGAGCAGTACTTC. It codes for CASRRDSRHEQYF. The variable domain in full, with the rest retrieved from reference TRBV7-9 and TRBJ2-7, is DTGVSQNPRHKITKRGQNVTFRCDPISEHNRLYWYRQTLGQGPEFLTYFQNEAQLEKSRLLSDRFSAERPKGSFSTLEIQRTEQGDSAMYLCASRRDSRHEQYFGPGTRLTVT.

This rearrangement joins TRBV5-1 to TRBJ1-2; D is undetermined. V lost 1 base and J lost 4, with 11 bases in between. The CDR3 covers 14 residues. The germline V gene encodes CDR1 SGHRS and CDR2 YFSETQ. This CDR3 is CASSLQVSGYGYTF. CDR3 DNA: TGCGCCAGCAGCTTGCAGGTTAGCGGCTATGGCTACACCTTC.

The rearrangement links TRBV19 to TRBJ1-3, with 7 bases matching TRBD1. The V gene end was trimmed by 6 bases and the J gene end by 4 bases; junction bases not matched to a gene: 6. This CDR3 is built from 14 residues. Germline V lookup: CDR1 LNHDA, CDR2 SQIVND (reference sequence). The CDR3 sequence is CASSEQGRGNTIYF. CDR3 coding DNA: TGTGCCAGTAGCGAACAGGGGAGAGGAAACACCATATATTTT.

This clone was counted only a few times. The V gene is TRBV6-5, the J gene TRBJ2-1; 11 positions agree with TRBD1. The CDR3 runs to 15 residues. After removal of 6 bases from V and 5 bases from J, the junction contained 6 bases not matched to a gene. Per germline, CDR1 MNHEY and CDR2 SVGAGI. CDR3 in DNA: TGTGCCAGCAGGGGCGGGACAGGGGGTGACAATGAGCAGTTCTTC. Translated, it gives CASRGGTGGDNEQFF.